The source of this T cell receptor (beta chain) is a study of early T cells in non-severe SARS-CoV-2 infection. The CDR3 totals 11 residues. Germline CDR1 reads SQVTM; CDR2 reads ANQGSEA. Trimming took off 5 bases at V and 1 base at J, with 6 bases between the two ends. Researchers tagged individual cDNA molecules with unique molecular identifiers. TCRdb passed the 5' RACE reads through MiXCR, listing each CDR3 protein once. The repertoire holds nearly 80,000 distinct CDR3 sequences, with about 13% as singletons. This clonotype was sampled from an adult who was a healthcare worker with PCR-confirmed SARS-CoV-2 infection or an uninfected control (not recorded which). The chain joins TRBV29-1 to TRBJ2-7, with D hard to call. Sequences were obtained from whole blood. This CDR3 is CSVIGSYEQYF. CDR3 DNA: TGCAGCGTTATCGGGTCCTACGAGCAGTACTTC.